This T cell receptor (beta chain) is from a study of cytomegalovirus exposure and HLA in healthy donors. This CDR3 has 14 residues. Germline values: CDR1 LGHNA, CDR2 YNFKEQ. The V end was cut by 1 base, the J end by 4 bases, with 11 bases between. The primer mix had 60 Vbeta and 13 Jbeta primers. Sequencing was performed with immunoSEQ multiplex PCR; in TCRdb, only in-frame clones are kept and a portion is missing. The table lists 150,000 to 200,000 clones, 81% of them singletons. Turning to this clone: What it binds is not known.

Study-level results: Most of the TCR beta V segments (in an earlier analysis) were productive either about 90% or about 30% of the time.

This receptor was obtained from a man in his forties or fifties in good health and CMV-seronegative. This chain joins TRBV4-2 and TRBJ2-7; maybe TRBD2 (6 bases). Sequences were obtained from PBMCs. For the CDR3, the DNA is TGTGCCAGCAGCCAAGCGTCGGGGGAGTACGAGCAGTACTTC. Protein: CASSQASGEYEQYF.